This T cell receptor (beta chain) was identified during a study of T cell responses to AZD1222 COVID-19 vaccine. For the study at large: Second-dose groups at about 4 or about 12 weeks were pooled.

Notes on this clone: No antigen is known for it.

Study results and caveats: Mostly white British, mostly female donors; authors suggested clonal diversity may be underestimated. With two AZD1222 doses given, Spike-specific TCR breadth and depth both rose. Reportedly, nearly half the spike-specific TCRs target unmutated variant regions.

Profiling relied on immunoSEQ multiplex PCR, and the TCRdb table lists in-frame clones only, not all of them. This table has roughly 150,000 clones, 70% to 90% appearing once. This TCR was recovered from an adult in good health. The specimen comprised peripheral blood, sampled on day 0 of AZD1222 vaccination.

The CDR3 region has the DNA TGTGCCAGTAGTAGGGACAGCCACGAGCAGTACTTC. It is translated as CASSRDSHEQYF. The V call is TRBV19, the J call TRBJ2-7, with TRBD1 identical over 7 bases. This CDR3 region has 12 residues. Germline V lookup: CDR1 LNHDA, CDR2 SQIVND (reference sequence). Unmatched junction bases numbered 2, after V lost 4 bases and J lost 5 bases.